The next 27 T cell receptor beta chains were all read from a single sample in a study of cytomegalovirus exposure and HLA in healthy donors (dated by TCRdb to between 2016 and 2019). The library relied on the immunoSEQ multiplex PCR assay. For the multiplex PCR, a mixture combining 60 forward primers for TCR Vbeta segments and 13 reverse primers for TCR Jbeta segments was used. Drawn from immuneACCESS, this table holds only the in-frame rearrangements with V and J called that TCRdb kept. Clones are partly lost; checked studies trace under half to an unresolved V gene and leave the rest unexplained. For this sample the table gives roughly 100,000 clones, of which 75% were detected only once. The ten biggest clones cover around 3% of the sample. Sequencing was done on a sample of PBMCs. The receptors were gathered from a male donor in good health and CMV-seropositive.

The count of this clone is one. The genes are TRBV28 and TRBJ2-7, with 8 bases matching TRBD1. The junction had 7 bases not matched to a gene; V was cut back by 5 bases and J by 4 bases. Looked up from germline, CDR1 is MDHEN and CDR2 is SYDVKM. The CDR3 runs 14 residues. The CDR3: CASSTGTGFYEQYF. The CDR3 region has the DNA TGTGCCAGCAGTACCGGGACAGGCTTTTACGAGCAGTACTTC. The whole variable domain, filled in from reference TRBV28 and TRBJ2-7, reads DVKVTQSSRYLVKRTGEKVFLECVQDMDHENMFWYRQDPGLGLRLIYFSYDVKMKEKGDIPEGYSVSREKKERFSLILESASTNQTSMYLCASSTGTGFYEQYFGPGTRLTVT.

The chain combines TRBV27 with TRBJ2-2, with TRBD1 matching 11 bases. In germline, CDR1 is MNHEY, CDR2 SMNVEV (reference sequence). V trimming: 3 bases; J trimming: 6 bases; junction bases outside the gene matches: 9. CDR3 length: 17 amino acids. Here the CDR3 reads CASSFQVGQGAAGELFF. The CDR3 nucleotides are TGTGCCAGCAGTTTCCAGGTCGGACAGGGGGCGGCCGGGGAGCTGTTTTTT.

This chain connects TRBV5-1 to TRBJ2-1, with 11 bases fitting TRBD1. The CDR3 has 16 amino acids. Trimming cost V 4 bases and J 6 bases; bases outside gene matches: 9. Germline values: CDR1 SGHRS, CDR2 YFSETQ. CDR3 nucleotide sequence: TGCGCCAGCAGCCCACCCCGGGGGACAGGGGGCAATGAGCAGTTCTTC. Its protein is CASSPPRGTGGNEQFF.

This chain links TRBV14 with TRBJ1-1; D ambiguous. The length of the CDR3 is 15 residues. CDR1 and CDR2 (germline): SGHDN, FVKESK. Trimming shortened V by 1 base and J by 4 bases, and 13 bases separated the two germline ends. The CDR3 protein is CASSQGPVASTEAFF. CDR3 in DNA: TGTGCCAGCAGCCAAGGGCCGGTCGCTAGCACTGAAGCTTTCTTT.

This clone was observed a handful of times. V is TRBV5-1 and J is TRBJ2-5, with D possibly TRBD1 on 5 matching bases. V was pared by 2 bases and J by 3 bases, with 14 bases between. Germline loops: CDR1 SGHRS, CDR2 YFSETQ. The CDR3 contains 15 residues. DNA for the CDR3: TGCGCCAGCAGCTTCAGGGCTGGAGAAGAAGAGACCCAGTACTTC. This encodes CASSFRAGEEETQYF.

This clone was picked up one time. The rearrangement uses TRBV10-3 and TRBJ2-7, with TRBD1 identical over 8 bases. The CDR3 is made up of 14 amino acids. The germline CDR1 and CDR2 sequences are ENHRY and SYGVKD. Unmatched junction bases numbered 6, after V lost 6 bases and J lost 2 bases. The CDR3 DNA sequence: TGTGCCATCAGGGAGACAGGGGTTACCTACGAGCAGTACTTC. Protein: CAIRETGVTYEQYF.

This clone was seen only a few times. The chain combines TRBV9 with TRBJ1-4, with 12 bases lining up with TRBD1. CDR1 is SGDLS and CDR2 is YYNGEE in the germline V gene. With 6 bases clipped from V and 3 bases from J, the junction kept 12 bases outside the gene matches. This CDR3 comprises 18 residues. CDR3 region: CASTQGTGGSGANEKLFF. Written as DNA, the CDR3 is TGTGCCAGCACCCAGGGGACAGGGGGCTCGGGTGCTAATGAAAAACTGTTTTTT. The full variable domain, completed using reference TRBV9 and TRBJ1-4, is DSGVTQTPKHLITATGQRVTLRCSPRSGDLSVYWYQQSLDQGLQFLIQYYNGEERAKGNILERFSAQQFPDLHSELNLSSLELGDSALYFCASTQGTGGSGANEKLFFGSGTQLSVL.

This clone was detected only a few times. The genes are TRBV6-1 and TRBJ2-2; TRBD2 matches at 11 bases. Germline CDR1 is MNHNS and CDR2 is SASEGT. Unmatched junction bases numbered 2, after V lost 2 bases and J lost 6 bases. This CDR3 is built from 15 residues. CDR3 coding DNA: TGTGCCAGCAGTGAATCTAGCGGGGGGTCCGGGGAGCTGTTTTTT. Translation: CASSESSGGSGELFF.

This chain connects TRBV7-2 to TRBJ1-1; 8 nucleotides align to TRBD1. The CDR3 loop spans 13 amino acids. The V gene's germline CDR1 is SGHTA and CDR2 FQGNSA. J gave up 5 bases and V 6 bases, and 5 bases lay outside the gene matches. For the CDR3, the DNA is TGTGCCAGCAGAATCACAGGGGGTACTGAAGCTTTCTTT. Its translation: CASRITGGTEAFF.

V gene TRBV9 combines with J gene TRBJ2-2; D possibly corresponds to TRBD1 (6 bases). The CDR3 is made up of 15 amino acids. Germline V gene lookup returns CDR1 SGDLS and CDR2 YYNGEE. V was trimmed by 2 bases and J by 2 bases, leaving 10 bases between them. The CDR3 spells CASSVTGLNTGELFF. CDR3 nucleotide sequence: TGTGCCAGCAGCGTGACAGGTCTAAACACCGGGGAGCTGTTTTTT.

The V call is TRBV5-1, the J call TRBJ2-7; D unclear. The germline gives CDR1 SGHRS, CDR2 YFSETQ. The CDR3 has 12 residues. Trimming removed 0 bases from V and 3 bases from J, with 4 bases in between. CDR3 bases: TGCGCCAGCAGCTTGGAGCACTACGAGCAGTACTTC. It specifies CASSLEHYEQYF.

The rearrangement uses TRBV4-2 and TRBJ2-1, with a weak D call TRBD2 (6 bases). There are 16 residues in the CDR3. Germline values: CDR1 LGHNA, CDR2 YNFKEQ. V shed 3 bases and J shed 5 bases, with 17 bases lying between them. For the CDR3, the DNA is TGTGCCAGCAGCCATCGTGGTTCGGGCGGGGACAATGAGCAGTTCTTC. It is translated as CASSHRGSGGDNEQFF.

CDR3 loop: CASSSGTGGNIQYF. The CDR3 nucleotides read TGTGCCAGCAGCTCCGGGACAGGGGGTAACATTCAGTACTTC. This chain joins TRBV7-9 and TRBJ2-4; TRBD1 agrees at 11 bases. Unmatched junction bases numbered 3, after V lost 4 bases and J lost 7 bases. From germline, CDR1 is SEHNR and CDR2 FQNEAQ (reference sequence). The CDR3 has 14 amino acids.

Here the CDR3 DNA reads TGTGCCAGCAAAACGGGGGGGACTAGGGTCAATGAGCAGTTCTTC. It is translated as CASKTGGTRVNEQFF. The chain joins TRBV6-5 to TRBJ2-1; 8 bases agree with TRBD2. The CDR3 runs to 15 residues. V trimming: 7 bases; J trimming: 6 bases; junction bases outside the gene matches: 11. Germline-derived CDR1 and CDR2 are MNHEY and SVGAGI.

The chain employs TRBV4-2 and TRBJ1-5; possible D gene TRBD1, 6 bases. Germline values: CDR1 LGHNA, CDR2 YNFKEQ. The CDR3 length is 16 residues. Between the trimmed V and J ends, which lost 3 bases and 0 bases, there was a span of 12 bases. This CDR3 reads CASSHGDRNSNQPQHF. The CDR3 DNA follows: TGTGCCAGCAGCCATGGTGACAGGAATAGCAATCAGCCCCAGCATTTT.

This chain links TRBV5-1 with TRBJ2-1; D is ambiguous. Germline loops: CDR1 SGHRS, CDR2 YFSETQ. V was pared by 0 bases and J by 10 bases, with 17 bases between. The CDR3 loop spans 15 amino acids. CDR3 loop: CASSLGPEVSREQFF. The CDR3 bases are TGCGCCAGCAGCTTGGGACCAGAGGTCTCAAGGGAGCAGTTCTTC.

The chain joins TRBV18 to TRBJ2-7; 9 bases agree with TRBD1. CDR3 length: 15 residues. The germline gives CDR1 KGHSH, CDR2 LQKENI. J lost 6 bases, V lost 5 bases, and 11 bases had no gene match. The CDR3 is CASSATRTGVLEQYF. In nucleotides, the CDR3 is TGTGCCAGCTCAGCCACTAGGACAGGGGTGCTCGAGCAGTACTTC.

The chain's CDR3 is CASSQAPSGGRYEQYF. The CDR3 DNA is TGCGCCAGCAGCCAGGCGCCTAGCGGGGGAAGGTACGAGCAGTACTTC. The rearrangement joins TRBV4-1 to TRBJ2-7; 10 bases are a match to TRBD2. This CDR3 has 16 amino acids. V lost 3 bases and J lost 4; bases outside the gene matches: 9. CDR1 and CDR2 from the germline V gene are MGHRA and YSYEKL.

V usage is TRBV10-3 and J usage is TRBJ2-2, with D perhaps matching TRBD1 (5 bases). Germline CDR1 and CDR2: ENHRY and SYGVKD. V lost 6 bases and J 2 bases, leaving 13 bases between the germline ends. CDR3 length: 15 residues. The CDR3 sequence: CAIRTDSPNTGELFF. The CDR3 DNA reads as TGTGCCATCAGGACTGACAGCCCCAACACCGGGGAGCTGTTTTTT.

The table lists this clone with a few counts. The chain has TRBV2 and TRBJ2-3; TRBD1 agrees at 8 bases. There are 15 residues in the CDR3. Trimming removed 10 bases from V and 2 bases from J; junction bases left unmatched: 11. Germline V gene data show CDR1 as SNHLY and CDR2 as FYNNEI. In nucleotides, the CDR3 is TGTGCCACCCAACGACAGGGGACCGACACAGATACGCAGTATTTT. Its protein is CATQRQGTDTDTQYF.

This clone was recorded only once. V usage is TRBV30 and J usage is TRBJ1-5; D uncertain. The ends were cut back, 4 bases at V and 3 bases at J, with 10 bases in the middle. The CDR3 totals 13 residues. Germline CDR1 is GTSNPN and CDR2 is SVGIG (reference sequence). In DNA form, the CDR3 reads TGTGCCTGGATGACGGGATCCAATCAGCCCCAGCATTTT. It encodes CAWMTGSNQPQHF. Based on the CDR3 plus reference TRBV30 and TRBJ1-5, the full variable domain is SQTIHQWPATLVQPVGSPLSLECTVEGTSNPNLYWYRQAAGRGLQLLFYSVGIGQISSEVPQNLSASRPQDRQFILSSKKLLLSDSGFYLCAWMTGSNQPQHFGDGTRLSIL.

This clone came up once. The V call is TRBV19, the J call TRBJ2-7; D perhaps matches TRBD2 (7 bases). Germline V gene data show CDR1 as LNHDA and CDR2 as SQIVND (reference sequence). Trimming cost V 5 bases and J 5 bases, with 16 bases left between them. The CDR3 contains 14 residues. Here the CDR3 reads CASSPTGGLNEQYF. For the CDR3, the DNA is TGTGCCAGTAGTCCGACCGGGGGGCTCAACGAGCAGTACTTC.

This clone came up a few times. The DNA of the CDR3 is TGCAGCGTTGTATCTAGAGCGGGTGGCACAGATACGCAGTATTTT. Residues: CSVVSRAGGTDTQYF. This rearrangement joins TRBV29-1 to TRBJ2-3; D is possibly TRBD2 (6 bases). CDR1 is SQVTM and CDR2 is ANQGSEA in the germline V gene. The germline V and J ends were trimmed by 4 bases and 1 base, with 15 bases remaining between them. This CDR3 has 15 amino acids.

There are many counts of this clone. This sequence joins TRBV28 and TRBJ1-5; D is unclear. The germline V gene has CDR1 MDHEN and CDR2 SYDVKM. Trimming removed 7 bases from V and 2 bases from J, with 9 bases in between. The CDR3 extends over 13 amino acids. The CDR3 sequence is CASKPGGNQPQHF. The CDR3 coding sequence is TGTGCCAGCAAACCAGGCGGCAATCAGCCCCAGCATTTT.

This chain joins TRBV5-1 and TRBJ2-5; 12 bases agree with TRBD1. Germline values: CDR1 SGHRS, CDR2 YFSETQ. The CDR3 runs to 16 residues. The V gene end was trimmed by 0 bases and the J gene end by 5 bases; junction bases not matched to a gene: 5. As DNA, the CDR3 is TGCGCCAGCAGCTTGGAGGGGACAGGGGGCGCGGAGACCCAGTACTTC. Translation gives CASSLEGTGGAETQYF.

CDR3 in amino acids: CASRTAGGAPDTQYF. Here the CDR3 DNA reads TGCGCCAGCAGGACGGCAGGGGGCGCCCCGGATACGCAGTATTTT. V and J are TRBV5-1 and TRBJ2-3; TRBD1 agrees at 8 bases. The CDR3 totals 15 residues. V dropped 5 bases and J dropped 6; count of bases not matched to a gene: 11. CDR1 and CDR2 (germline): SGHRS, YFSETQ. The full variable domain, in which reference TRBV5-1 and TRBJ2-3 provide the parts outside the CDR3, is KAGVTQTPRYLIKTRGQQVTLSCSPISGHRSVSWYQQTPGQGLQFLFEYFSETQRNKGNFPGRFSGRQFSNSRSEMNVSTLELGDSALYLCASRTAGGAPDTQYFGPGTRLTVL.

This rearrangement joins TRBV4-3 to TRBJ2-5; D is uncertain. Germline CDR1 LGHNA, CDR2 YSLEER. The V end lost 0 bases, the J end lost 11 bases, and 16 bases lay between the germline ends. The length of the CDR3 is 14 residues. CDR3 residues: CASSQELSRREQYF. The CDR3 DNA is TGCGCCAGCAGCCAAGAATTGAGTCGAAGAGAGCAGTACTTC.